These 4 T cell receptor beta chains were sequenced from one sample in a study of cytomegalovirus exposure and HLA in healthy donors. Use of 60 Vbeta and 13 Jbeta primers characterized the PCR. Clones were read by immunoSEQ multiplex PCR, and TCRdb kept only the in-frame ones, dropping some. The data hold roughly 190,000 clones, with about 76% observed a single time. The source material was PBMCs. The receptors derive from a woman aged 50 to 60 in good health and CMV-seronegative.

The gene calls are TRBV18 and TRBJ2-3; D not certain. The germline V gene has CDR1 KGHSH and CDR2 LQKENI. The CDR3 is 15 residues long. V shed 0 bases and J shed 1 base, with 8 bases lying between them. CDR3 bases: TGTGCCAGCTCACCACCCAGTTTTGGCACAGATACGCAGTATTTT. Translation gives CASSPPSFGTDTQYF.

The chain uses TRBV6-1 and TRBJ2-5; D might be TRBD2 (7 bases). The germline gives CDR1 MNHNS, CDR2 SASEGT. This CDR3 has 16 amino acids. With 4 bases removed from V and 0 bases from J, the gap between germline ends came to 15 bases. In DNA form, the CDR3 reads TGTGCCAGCAGTGGGGGGCGGGGGCCCTACCAAGAGACCCAGTACTTC. As protein: CASSGGRGPYQETQYF.

The J gene is TRBJ2-1, the V gene TRBV11-3; 7 bases match TRBD2. The CDR3 length is 14 residues. After removal of 5 bases from V and 2 bases from J, the junction contained 3 bases not matched to a gene. The germline V gene has CDR1 SGHNT and CDR2 YENEEA. The CDR3 DNA reads as TGTGCCAGCAGCACGGGACTAACCTACAATGAGCAGTTCTTC. Translation: CASSTGLTYNEQFF.

This chain joins TRBV28 and TRBJ2-7, with a tentative D call TRBD1 (8 bases). CDR1 MDHEN and CDR2 SYDVKM come from the germline V gene. Trimming pared 6 bases from V and 5 bases from J, leaving 20 bases between. The CDR3 runs 15 residues. CDR3 in DNA: TGTGCCAGCAGCCCACAGGGGGGCGGGAGTAACGAGCAGTACTTC. It codes for CASSPQGGGSNEQYF.